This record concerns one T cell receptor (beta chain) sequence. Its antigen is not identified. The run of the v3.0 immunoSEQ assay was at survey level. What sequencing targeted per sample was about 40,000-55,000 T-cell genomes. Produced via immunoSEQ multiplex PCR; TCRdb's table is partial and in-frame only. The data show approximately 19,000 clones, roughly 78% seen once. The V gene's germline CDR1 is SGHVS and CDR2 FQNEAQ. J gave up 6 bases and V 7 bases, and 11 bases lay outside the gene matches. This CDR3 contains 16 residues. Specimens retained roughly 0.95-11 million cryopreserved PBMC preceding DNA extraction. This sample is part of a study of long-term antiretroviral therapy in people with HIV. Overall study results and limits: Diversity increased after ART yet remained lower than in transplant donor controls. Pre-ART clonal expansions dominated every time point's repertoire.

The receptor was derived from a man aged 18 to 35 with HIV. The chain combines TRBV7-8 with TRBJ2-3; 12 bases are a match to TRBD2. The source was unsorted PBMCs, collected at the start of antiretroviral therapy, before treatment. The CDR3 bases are TGTGCCAGCAACCAAGGACTAGCGGGATCGTACGATACGCAGTATTTT. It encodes CASNQGLAGSYDTQYF.